This TCR beta chain was profiled in a study of blood T cells in healthy people across ages. Findings and limits, study-wide: Older age went with lower TCR beta diversity per million T cells, in a roughly linear way. Investigators treated diversity estimates from one million T cells as underestimates.

It was about 9.4 milliliters of peripheral blood that were drawn from each donor. Deletions cut 4 bases from V and 3 bases from J, with 10 bases between. This CDR3 contains 13 residues. The germline V gene encodes CDR1 SGHTA and CDR2 FQGTGA. As to this clonotype: Its antigen is not known.

A second PCR of roughly 7 to 11 cycles used a sample-barcoded 5' primer and a J-beta primer mix. Each cDNA was tagged by a template-switch adaptor containing 12 random nucleotides. Each CDR3 protein is one row after TCRdb ran MiXCR on the 5' RACE reads. The data show around 1,800,000 distinct CDR3 sequences, around 40% seen once. The receptor comes from a human donor in good health. The chain couples TRBV7-3 to TRBJ2-7; D is unclear. The sequenced sample was blood. The DNA of the CDR3 is TGTGCCAGCAGCTACGACCACAACTACGAGCAGTACTTC. Protein: CASSYDHNYEQYF.